This T cell receptor beta chain was profiled in a study of blood T cell repertoires in COVID-19. Overall study: Samples came from the United States, Italy and Spain, spanning acute and convalescent COVID-19. T cells, B-cell-depleted T cells, or PBMCs provided the cDNA or gDNA that served as material.

Germline V gene data show CDR1 as SGHRS and CDR2 as YFSETQ. The junction had 6 bases not matched to a gene; V was cut back by 5 bases and J by 4 bases. The CDR3 consists of 15 residues. Only in-frame clones appear in the TCRdb table, and some are missing; sequencing was by immunoSEQ multiplex PCR. This table holds around 70,000 clones, roughly four fifths found once. The V call is TRBV5-1, the J call TRBJ2-1; the match to TRBD2 covers 10 bases. This receptor was identified in a man aged 80 or over with acute or convalescent COVID-19. Sequenced input: peripheral blood. For the CDR3, the DNA is TGCGCCAGCAGGATGGGACTAGCGACATACAATGAGCAGTTCTTC. This sequence encodes CASRMGLATYNEQFF. Together with reference TRBV5-1 and TRBJ2-1, the CDR3 gives the full variable domain: KAGVTQTPRYLIKTRGQQVTLSCSPISGHRSVSWYQQTPGQGLQFLFEYFSETQRNKGNFPGRFSGRQFSNSRSEMNVSTLELGDSALYLCASRMGLATYNEQFFGPGTRLTVL.